This T cell receptor beta chain is from a study of beta chain features in type 1 diabetes. On the study more broadly: There was similarity between patients and healthy donors in age, gender and cell yields.

Since all of the isolated RNA was reverse transcribed, expressed TCRB transcripts were what got sequenced. Measured with immunoSEQ multiplex PCR; TCRdb has only the in-frame clones, and not every one. The table has 150,000 to 200,000 clones, over 55% seen once. The single heparinised draw taken from each donor contained roughly 100 mL of blood on average. Study results and caveats: Patients with Type 1 diabetes showed moderately but significantly shorter TCRB CDR3s in all four CD4+ subsets. More deletions and fewer insertions at VDJ junctions were seen in type 1 diabetes patients. Compared to healthy donors, patients appeared to have naive, central memory and Treg TCRB repertoires that were more alike.

Details on this clone: Antigen: not known.

The origin of this receptor is a man younger than 40 with type 1 diabetes. The sequenced sample consisted of naive CD4+ T cells from blood.

The DNA of the CDR3 is TGCAGCGCCGCACTAGCGGGGGGTTATGATGAGCAGTTCTTC. This translates into CSAALAGGYDEQFF. The chain has TRBV29-1 and TRBJ2-1; 12 bases line up with TRBD2. V dropped 7 bases and J dropped 8; count of bases not matched to a gene: 9. Germline V gene data show CDR1 as SQVTM and CDR2 as ANQGSEA. The CDR3 length is 14 residues.